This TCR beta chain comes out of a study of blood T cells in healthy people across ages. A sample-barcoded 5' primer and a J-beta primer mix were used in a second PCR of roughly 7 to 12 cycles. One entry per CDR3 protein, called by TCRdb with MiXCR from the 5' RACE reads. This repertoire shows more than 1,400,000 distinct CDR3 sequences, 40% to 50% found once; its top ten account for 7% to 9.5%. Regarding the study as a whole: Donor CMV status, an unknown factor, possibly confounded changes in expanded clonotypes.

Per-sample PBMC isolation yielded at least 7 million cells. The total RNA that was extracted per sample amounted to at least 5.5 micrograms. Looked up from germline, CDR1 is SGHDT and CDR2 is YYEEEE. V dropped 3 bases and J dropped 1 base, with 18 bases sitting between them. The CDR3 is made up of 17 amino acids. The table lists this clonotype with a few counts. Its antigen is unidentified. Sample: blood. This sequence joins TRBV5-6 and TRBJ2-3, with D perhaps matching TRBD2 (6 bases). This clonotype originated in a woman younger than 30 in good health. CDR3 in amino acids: CASSYPGTDLRTDTQYF. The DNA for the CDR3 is TGTGCCAGCAGCTACCCTGGGACTGATCTTCGCACAGATACGCAGTATTTT.